Shown below are 24 T cell receptor beta chains from a single sample sequenced in a study of cytomegalovirus exposure and HLA in healthy donors. Vbeta (60) and Jbeta (13) primers were used in the PCR. The repertoire was sequenced with immunoSEQ multiplex PCR; TCRdb's copy has only in-frame clones and lacks some. The sample gives 90,000 to 120,000 clones, 81% of which show up once; approximately 2% is in the top ten. Material for sequencing was PBMCs. The receptors derive from a man younger than 45 in good health and CMV-seronegative.

This chain connects TRBV6-1 to TRBJ1-5; no clear D. V was clipped by 6 bases and J by 3 bases, with 6 bases between them. Looked up from germline, CDR1 is MNHNS and CDR2 is SASEGT. The CDR3 extends over 12 amino acids. The CDR3 reads CASRNNNQPQHF. The CDR3 DNA reads as TGTGCCAGCAGAAACAACAATCAGCCCCAGCATTTT.

The V and J genes are TRBV27 and TRBJ2-1; no clear D gene. Trimming pared 3 bases from V and 7 bases from J, leaving 7 bases between. The CDR3 consists of 12 residues. Germline V gene data show CDR1 as MNHEY and CDR2 as SMNVEV (reference sequence). CDR3 bases: TGTGCCAGCAGTTTCGCCAGAAATGAGCAGTTCTTC. This translates into CASSFARNEQFF.

This chain uses TRBV29-1 with TRBJ2-7; weak D call: TRBD2 (7 bases). With 0 bases removed from V and 9 bases from J, the gap between germline ends came to 18 bases. The CDR3 loop spans 14 amino acids. The germline V gene encodes CDR1 SQVTM and CDR2 ANQGSEA. CDR3 coding DNA: TGCAGCGTTGAAGATTGGGGGGGCCCACCCGGGCAGTACTTC. Its protein is CSVEDWGGPPGQYF.

The chain combines TRBV6-4 with TRBJ2-3; D is unclear. This CDR3 spans 13 amino acids. CDR1 is MRHNA and CDR2 is SNTAGT in the germline V gene. Trimming cost V 3 bases and J 2 bases, with 6 bases left between them. CDR3 DNA: TGTGCCAGCAGTGAGAGCCCCACAGATACGCAGTATTTT. Translating it yields CASSESPTDTQYF.

The V and J genes are TRBV2 and TRBJ2-1; the match to TRBD1 covers 11 bases. With 2 bases clipped from V and 6 bases from J, the junction kept 18 bases outside the gene matches. The CDR3 is made up of 20 amino acids. Germline V gene data show CDR1 as SNHLY and CDR2 as FYNNEI. In DNA, the CDR3 is TGTGCCAGCAGTGAATTACGGACAGGGGGCTTTGTAAGCGTACTCAATGAGCAGTTCTTC. This gives the protein CASSELRTGGFVSVLNEQFF.

This chain joins TRBV25-1 and TRBJ1-5, with TRBD1 identical over 9 bases. The J segment lost 0 bases and the V segment lost 3 bases, leaving 9 bases of the junction unmatched. CDR3 size: 18 residues. Germline V lookup: CDR1 MGHDK, CDR2 SYGVNS. The CDR3: CASSEGTGSPYSNQPQHF. DNA for the CDR3: TGTGCCAGCAGTGAGGGGACAGGGAGCCCCTATAGCAATCAGCCCCAGCATTTT.

This chain connects TRBV4-1 to TRBJ1-1; D is unresolved. Trimming shortened V by 1 base and J by 5 bases, and 8 bases separated the two germline ends. Germline values: CDR1 MGHRA, CDR2 YSYEKL. The CDR3 extends over 13 amino acids. The CDR3 coding sequence is TGCGCCAGCAGCCAAGCAGACACGACTGAAGCTTTCTTT. Residues: CASSQADTTEAFF.

This clone was seen a handful of times. The chain is built from TRBV10-2 and TRBJ1-1; a weak D match, TRBD1 (5 bases). V dropped 2 bases and J dropped 1 base, with 8 bases sitting between them. CDR1 and CDR2 from the germline V gene are WSHSY and SAAADI. This CDR3 has 14 residues. The CDR3 nucleotides read TGCGCCAGCAGTGAGGGACATGCGAACACTGAAGCTTTCTTT. It codes for CASSEGHANTEAFF.

The sample holds one count of this clone. This sequence joins TRBV6-4 and TRBJ2-1; 12 nucleotides line up with TRBD2. CDR3 length equals 18 residues. The trim removed 0 bases at V and 8 bases at J, leaving 11 bases unmatched. The germline gives CDR1 MRHNA, CDR2 SNTAGT. The CDR3 sequence is CASSDSGLAGGPRDEQFF. The DNA for the CDR3 is TGTGCCAGCAGTGACTCGGGGCTAGCGGGAGGGCCTAGGGATGAGCAGTTCTTC.

A word on this clone: An end of the junction does not agree with germline; a read error may underlie this. The rearrangement joins TRBV7-7 to TRBJ2-5, with 10 bases fitting TRBD1. The CDR3 length is 15 residues. CDR1 is SSHAT, CDR2 FNYEAQ, per germline (reference sequence). The CDR3 loop reads CASSLAGQGRETQYF. The DNA of the CDR3 is TGTGCTAGCAGCTTAGCGGGACAGGGGCGAGAGACCCAGTACTTC.

The chain couples TRBV9 to TRBJ2-1; 9 bases map to TRBD2. J gave up 7 bases and V 3 bases, and 8 bases lay outside the gene matches. The CDR3 sequence is 15 residues long. Germline values: CDR1 SGDLS, CDR2 YYNGEE. In nucleotides, the CDR3 is TGTGCCAGCAGCGCTGGGACTAGCAGGAGAAATGAGCAGTTCTTC. This translates into CASSAGTSRRNEQFF.

The chain recombines TRBV29-1 with TRBJ2-7, with D possibly TRBD2 on 5 matching bases. Germline V gene lookup returns CDR1 SQVTM and CDR2 ANQGSEA. The CDR3 is 12 residues long. Trimming removed 4 bases at V and 7 bases at J, with 14 bases between. CDR3 nucleotides: TGCAGCGTTGGCTGGGCTCCGGGGGAGCAGTACTTC. Translated: CSVGWAPGEQYF.

This chain uses TRBV5-1 with TRBJ1-6; TRBD1 matches 9 bases. Germline CDR1 and CDR2: SGHRS and YFSETQ. This CDR3 spans 18 amino acids. V was pared by 3 bases and J by 6 bases, with 13 bases of the junction left unmatched. Here the CDR3 reads CASSSTYRGRNGNSPLHF. DNA of the CDR3: TGCGCCAGCAGCTCGACCTACAGGGGGCGCAACGGTAATTCACCCCTCCACTTT. The full variable domain, rest sourced from reference TRBV5-1 and TRBJ1-6, is KAGVTQTPRYLIKTRGQQVTLSCSPISGHRSVSWYQQTPGQGLQFLFEYFSETQRNKGNFPGRFSGRQFSNSRSEMNVSTLELGDSALYLCASSSTYRGRNGNSPLHFGNGTRLTVT.

The chain combines TRBV6-1 with TRBJ2-7, with 9 positions matching TRBD2. The CDR3 has 14 amino acids. CDR1 and CDR2 (germline): MNHNS, SASEGT. V lost 6 bases and J lost 7; bases outside the gene matches: 10. This CDR3 reads CASSYLAGSGEQYF. The CDR3, as DNA: TGTGCCAGCAGCTACCTAGCGGGATCGGGTGAGCAGTACTTC.

This rearrangement joins TRBV5-4 to TRBJ2-7; the match to TRBD2 covers 8 bases. CDR1 is SGHNT, CDR2 YYREEE, per germline (reference sequence). This CDR3 contains 14 residues. J was trimmed by 4 bases and V by 4 bases; bases with no gene match: 7. The CDR3: CASSTGGQEYEQYF. CDR3 in DNA: TGTGCCAGCAGCACGGGAGGGCAAGAATACGAGCAGTACTTC.

This chain connects TRBV4-1 to TRBJ2-7, with 10 bases identical to TRBD2. The V gene end was trimmed by 2 bases and the J gene end by 5 bases; junction bases not matched to a gene: 6. The germline V gene has CDR1 MGHRA and CDR2 YSYEKL. This CDR3 has 15 amino acids. As DNA, the CDR3 is TGCGCCAGCAGCCAATGGACTAGCGGTGTCAACGAGCAGTACTTC. Encoded protein: CASSQWTSGVNEQYF.

The chain links TRBV4-1 to TRBJ2-7; 8 bases are shared with TRBD1. The CDR3 spans 15 residues. With V trimmed by 0 bases and J by 4 bases, 5 bases remained unmatched. CDR1 MGHRA and CDR2 YSYEKL come from the germline V gene. CDR3 sequence reads: CASSQEYRGLYEQYF. The CDR3 DNA follows: TGCGCCAGCAGCCAAGAGTACAGGGGGTTATACGAGCAGTACTTC.

This rearrangement joins TRBV6-1 to TRBJ1-4; 11 bases agree with TRBD1. V shed 6 bases and J 7 bases; nucleotides not matched to a gene: 7. This CDR3 spans 15 amino acids. Germline assignment: CDR1 MNHNS and CDR2 SASEGT. CDR3 DNA sequence: TGTGCCAGCAGCGAATATGGGACAGGGGGTGAAAAACTGTTTTTT. It is translated as CASSEYGTGGEKLFF.

The V call is TRBV10-2, the J call TRBJ1-1, with no clear D. V lost 0 bases and J 6 bases, leaving 8 bases between the germline ends. The germline gives CDR1 WSHSY, CDR2 SAAADI. This CDR3 comprises 13 residues. The CDR3: CASSESSGAEAFF. The DNA for the CDR3 is TGCGCCAGCAGTGAGTCGTCAGGCGCTGAAGCTTTCTTT.

This clone was counted a few times. J is TRBJ2-7 and V is TRBV6-1; D is undetermined. The CDR3 totals 11 residues. Between the trimmed V and J ends, which lost 2 bases and 5 bases, there was a span of 4 bases. Germline V gene sequence: CDR1 MNHNS, CDR2 SASEGT. The CDR3 coding sequence is TGTGCCAGCAGTGAACTTAACGAGCAGTACTTC. Its translation: CASSELNEQYF.

This chain connects TRBV5-4 to TRBJ2-5, with 7 bases fitting TRBD2. V shed 4 bases, J shed 5 bases, and the junction held 5 bases outside the gene matches. This CDR3 region has 13 residues. Germline-derived CDR1 and CDR2 are SGHNT and YYREEE (reference sequence). In DNA form, the CDR3 reads TGTGCCAGCAGCCGGGGGGACGGGGAGACCCAGTACTTC. Translated, it gives CASSRGDGETQYF.

This clone was detected a few times. CDR3 sequence (DNA): TGTGCCAGCAGTTACAACTTGAACACCGGGGAGCTGTTTTTT. Translated, it gives CASSYNLNTGELFF. The chain carries TRBV6-5 and TRBJ2-2; D gene unclear. The germline V gene has CDR1 MNHEY and CDR2 SVGAGI. This CDR3 has 14 residues. The germline V and J ends were trimmed by 2 bases and 1 base, with 5 bases remaining between them.

The chain is built from TRBV6-6 and TRBJ1-1; the match to TRBD1 covers 7 bases. Germline CDR1 reads MNHNY; CDR2 reads SVGAGI (reference sequence). After removal of 2 bases from V and 1 base from J, the junction contained 4 bases not matched to a gene. The length of the CDR3 is 15 residues. In nucleotides, the CDR3 is TGTGCCAGCAGTTACGCCCAGGGGGGGAACACTGAAGCTTTCTTT. This translates into CASSYAQGGNTEAFF.

CDR3 in DNA: TGCAGCGTTGAAAGGAGGCTAGCGGGATCAACCGGGGCCAACGTCCTGACTTTC. Translated, it gives CSVERRLAGSTGANVLTF. V usage is TRBV29-1 and J usage is TRBJ2-6, with TRBD2 matching over 9 bases. Germline-derived CDR1 and CDR2 are SQVTM and ANQGSEA. The J segment lost 4 bases and the V segment lost 2 bases, leaving 12 bases of the junction unmatched. The CDR3 runs 18 residues.